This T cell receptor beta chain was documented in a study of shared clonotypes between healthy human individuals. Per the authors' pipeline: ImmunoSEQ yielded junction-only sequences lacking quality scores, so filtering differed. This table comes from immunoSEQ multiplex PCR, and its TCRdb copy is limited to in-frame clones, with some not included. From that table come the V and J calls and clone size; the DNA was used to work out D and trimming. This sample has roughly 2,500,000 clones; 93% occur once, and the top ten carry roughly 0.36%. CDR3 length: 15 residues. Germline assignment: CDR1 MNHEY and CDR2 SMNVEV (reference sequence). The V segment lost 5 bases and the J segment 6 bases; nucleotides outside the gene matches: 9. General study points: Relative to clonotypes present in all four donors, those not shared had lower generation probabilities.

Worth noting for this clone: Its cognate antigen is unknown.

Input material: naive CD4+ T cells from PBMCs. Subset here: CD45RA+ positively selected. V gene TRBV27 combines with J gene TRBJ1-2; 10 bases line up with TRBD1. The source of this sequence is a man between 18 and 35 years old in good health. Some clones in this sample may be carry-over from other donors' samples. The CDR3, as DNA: TGTGCCAGCAGTCCCTGGGACAGGGGCTCCAATGGCTACACCTTC. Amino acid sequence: CASSPWDRGSNGYTF.